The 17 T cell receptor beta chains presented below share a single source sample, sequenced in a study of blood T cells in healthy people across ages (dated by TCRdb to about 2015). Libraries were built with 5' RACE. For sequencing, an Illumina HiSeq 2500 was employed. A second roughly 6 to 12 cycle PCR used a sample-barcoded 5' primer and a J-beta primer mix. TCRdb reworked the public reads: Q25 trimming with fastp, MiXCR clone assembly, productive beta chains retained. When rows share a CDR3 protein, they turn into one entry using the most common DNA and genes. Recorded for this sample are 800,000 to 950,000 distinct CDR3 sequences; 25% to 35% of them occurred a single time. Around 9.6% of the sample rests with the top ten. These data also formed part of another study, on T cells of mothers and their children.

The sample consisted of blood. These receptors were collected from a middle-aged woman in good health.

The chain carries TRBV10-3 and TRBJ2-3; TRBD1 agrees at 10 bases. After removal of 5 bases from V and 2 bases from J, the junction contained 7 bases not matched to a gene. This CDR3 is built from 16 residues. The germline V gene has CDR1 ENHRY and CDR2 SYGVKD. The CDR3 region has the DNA TGTGCCATCAGTCGCGGGACAGGGGTTTCCACAGATACGCAGTATTTT. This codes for CAISRGTGVSTDTQYF.

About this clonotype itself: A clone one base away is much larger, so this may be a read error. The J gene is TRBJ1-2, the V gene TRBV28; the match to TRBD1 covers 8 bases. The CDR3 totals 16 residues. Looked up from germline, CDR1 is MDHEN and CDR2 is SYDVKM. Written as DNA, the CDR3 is TGTGCCAGGAGTTTAATCAGGGGGCCCACTAACTATGGCTACACCTTC. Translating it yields CARSLIRGPTNYGYTF.

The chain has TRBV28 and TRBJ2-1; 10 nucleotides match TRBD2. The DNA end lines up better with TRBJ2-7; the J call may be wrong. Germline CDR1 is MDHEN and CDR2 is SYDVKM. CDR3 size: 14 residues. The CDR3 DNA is TGTGCCAGCGTCAAGCGGGGGGGTTCGGACGAGCAGTACTTC. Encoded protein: CASVKRGGSDEQYF.

CDR3 region: CASSLDLGSYNEQYF. Written as DNA, the CDR3 is TGTGCCAGCAGCTTAGATCTGGGCTCCTACAATGAGCAGTACTTC. The gene calls are TRBV7-2 and TRBJ2-1; D uncertain. Matching the DNA end better, TRBJ2-7 makes the J call doubtful. The CDR3 consists of 15 residues. Per the germline V gene, CDR1 is SGHTA and CDR2 is FQGNSA.

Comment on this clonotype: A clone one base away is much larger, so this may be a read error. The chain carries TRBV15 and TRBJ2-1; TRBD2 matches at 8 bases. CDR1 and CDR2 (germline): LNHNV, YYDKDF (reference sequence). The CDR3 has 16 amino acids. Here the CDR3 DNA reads TGTGCCACCAGCAGATATACGGGGGGGTATTACAATGTGCAGTTCTTC. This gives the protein CATSRYTGGYYNVQFF.

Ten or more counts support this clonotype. In DNA form, the CDR3 reads TGTGCCAGCAGTCGAGGACAGCGATATAACTATGGCTACACCTTC. It encodes CASSRGQRYNYGYTF. The rearrangement joins TRBV6-2 or TRBV6-3 to TRBJ1-2; the D gene is possibly TRBD1 (6 bases). This CDR3 contains 15 residues. CDR1 and CDR2 from the germline V gene are MNHEY and SVGEGT. With 5 bases removed from V and 1 base from J, the gap between germline ends came to 14 bases.

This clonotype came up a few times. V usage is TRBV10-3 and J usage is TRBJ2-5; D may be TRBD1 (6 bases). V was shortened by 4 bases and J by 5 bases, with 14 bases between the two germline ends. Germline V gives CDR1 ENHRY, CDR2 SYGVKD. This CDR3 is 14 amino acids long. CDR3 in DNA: TGTGCCATCAGTGTACAGGGTCCAGGGGAGACCCAGTACTTC. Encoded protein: CAISVQGPGETQYF.

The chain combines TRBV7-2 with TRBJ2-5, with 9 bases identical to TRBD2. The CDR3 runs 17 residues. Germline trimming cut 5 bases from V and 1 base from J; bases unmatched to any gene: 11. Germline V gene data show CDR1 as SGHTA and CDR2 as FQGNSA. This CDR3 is CASSPSLGGGAQETQYF. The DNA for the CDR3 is TGTGCCAGCAGCCCCTCTCTTGGCGGGGGGGCCCAAGAGACCCAGTACTTC.

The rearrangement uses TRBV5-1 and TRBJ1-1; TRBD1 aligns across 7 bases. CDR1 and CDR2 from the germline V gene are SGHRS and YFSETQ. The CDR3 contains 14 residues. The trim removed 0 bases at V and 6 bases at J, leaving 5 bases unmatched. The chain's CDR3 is CASSLGQGRSEAFF. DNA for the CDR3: TGCGCCAGCAGCTTGGGACAGGGCCGGTCTGAAGCTTTCTTT. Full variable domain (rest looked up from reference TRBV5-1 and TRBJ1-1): KAGVTQTPRYLIKTRGQQVTLSCSPISGHRSVSWYQQTPGQGLQFLFEYFSETQRNKGNFPGRFSGRQFSNSRSEMNVSTLELGDSALYLCASSLGQGRSEAFFGQGTRLTVV.

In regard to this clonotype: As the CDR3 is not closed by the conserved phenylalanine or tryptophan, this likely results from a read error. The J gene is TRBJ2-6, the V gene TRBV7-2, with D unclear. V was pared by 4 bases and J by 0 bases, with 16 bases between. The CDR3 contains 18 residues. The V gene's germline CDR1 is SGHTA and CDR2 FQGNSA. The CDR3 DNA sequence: TGTGCCAGCAGCTCCGGGTCGGAACAGAGCTCTGGGGCCAACGTCCTGACTGTC. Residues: CASSSGSEQSSGANVLTV.

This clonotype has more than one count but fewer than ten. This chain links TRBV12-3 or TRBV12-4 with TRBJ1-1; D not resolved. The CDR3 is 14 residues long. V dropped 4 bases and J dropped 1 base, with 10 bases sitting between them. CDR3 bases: TGTGCCAGCAGTTACGGACGGCAGAACACTGAAGCTTTCTTT. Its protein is CASSYGRQNTEAFF.

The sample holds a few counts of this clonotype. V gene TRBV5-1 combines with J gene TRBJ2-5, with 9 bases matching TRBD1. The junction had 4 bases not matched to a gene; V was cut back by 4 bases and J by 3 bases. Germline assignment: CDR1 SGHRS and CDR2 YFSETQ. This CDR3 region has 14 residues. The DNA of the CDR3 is TGCGCCAGCAGCACACAGGGGGCCAAAGAGACCCAGTACTTC. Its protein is CASSTQGAKETQYF.

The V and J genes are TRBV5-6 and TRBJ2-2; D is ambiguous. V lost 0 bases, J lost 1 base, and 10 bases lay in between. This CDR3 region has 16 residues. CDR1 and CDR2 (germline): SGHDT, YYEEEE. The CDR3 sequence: CASSLVSNMNTGELFF. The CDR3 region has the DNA TGTGCCAGCAGCTTGGTTAGCAATATGAACACCGGGGAGCTGTTTTTT.

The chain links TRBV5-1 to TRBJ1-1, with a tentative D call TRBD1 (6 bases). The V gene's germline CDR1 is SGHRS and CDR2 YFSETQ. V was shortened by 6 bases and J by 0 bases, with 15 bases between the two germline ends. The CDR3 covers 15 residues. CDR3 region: CASKLDSTLNTEAFF. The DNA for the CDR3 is TGCGCCAGCAAACTGGACAGCACCTTGAACACTGAAGCTTTCTTT. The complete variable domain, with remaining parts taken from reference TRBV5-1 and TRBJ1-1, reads KAGVTQTPRYLIKTRGQQVTLSCSPISGHRSVSWYQQTPGQGLQFLFEYFSETQRNKGNFPGRFSGRQFSNSRSEMNVSTLELGDSALYLCASKLDSTLNTEAFFGQGTRLTVV.

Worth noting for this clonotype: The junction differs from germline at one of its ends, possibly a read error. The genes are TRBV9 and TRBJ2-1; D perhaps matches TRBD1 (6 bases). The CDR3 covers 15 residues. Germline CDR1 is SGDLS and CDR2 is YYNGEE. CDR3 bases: TGTGCCAGCAGCGTAGGGACAGCCTCCTACGATGAGCAGTTCTTC. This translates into CASSVGTASYDEQFF.

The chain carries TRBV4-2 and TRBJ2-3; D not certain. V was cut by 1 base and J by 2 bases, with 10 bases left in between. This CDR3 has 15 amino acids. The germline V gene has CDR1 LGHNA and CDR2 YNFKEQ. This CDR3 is CASSQGLGPTDTQYF. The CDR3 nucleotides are TGTGCCAGCAGCCAAGGGCTGGGTCCCACAGATACGCAGTATTTT.

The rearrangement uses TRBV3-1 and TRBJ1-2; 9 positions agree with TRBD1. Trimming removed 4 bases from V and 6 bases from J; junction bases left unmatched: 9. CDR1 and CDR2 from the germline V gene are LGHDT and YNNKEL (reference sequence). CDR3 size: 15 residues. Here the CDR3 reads CASSLGTGIKDGYTF. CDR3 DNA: TGTGCCAGCAGCCTTGGGACAGGGATAAAGGATGGCTACACCTTC.